The 2 T cell receptor beta chains below come from one sample, sequenced in a study of blood T cell repertoires in COVID-19. Profiling relied on immunoSEQ multiplex PCR, and the TCRdb table lists in-frame clones only, not all of them. The profile shows about 190,000 clones, about 81% of them singletons. The sequenced material came from peripheral blood. These TCRs come from a man aged 30-40 years with active or convalescent COVID-19.

This clone turned up a few times. The V gene is TRBV2, the J gene TRBJ1-2; D unresolved. CDR3 size: 14 residues. V was pared by 4 bases and J by 5 bases, with 14 bases between. Germline CDR1 is SNHLY and CDR2 is FYNNEI. The CDR3 bases are TGTGCCAGCAGTGCCGGCAGCGCAGAGTATGGCTACACCTTC. Encoded protein: CASSAGSAEYGYTF.

The J gene is TRBJ2-5, the V gene TRBV6-1, with 10 bases identical to TRBD2. The CDR3 is 16 amino acids. In germline, CDR1 is MNHNS, CDR2 SASEGT. After removal of 2 bases from V and 5 bases from J, the junction contained 8 bases not matched to a gene. CDR3 sequence: CASSEFASGGWETQYF. In nucleotides, the CDR3 is TGTGCCAGCAGTGAATTTGCTAGCGGGGGATGGGAGACCCAGTACTTC.